These T cell receptor beta chains were read from a single sample in a study of OX40 agonist ivuxolimab in advanced cancers. Assay: immunoSEQ multiplex PCR; the TCRdb copy retains only in-frame clones and omits some. The data show about 77,000 clones, roughly 86% seen once. Here the sequenced sample was CD4+ or CD8+ T cells sorted from blood, taken in a trial of the OX40 agonist ivuxolimab. The receptors derive from an adult with an advanced solid tumor such as melanoma, head and neck, liver or kidney cancer. The CDR3 runs from the conserved cysteine through the conserved F or W. Each record gives: clone size, J gene, V gene, D gene, CDR3 protein, CDR3 DNA. The D gene is left open where the match is weak. Rows give clone size only sometimes, using once, few, many, or a class for an expanded clone.

>few|TRBJ1-1|TRBV25-1|-
CASSKTGLEAFF
TGTGCCAGCAGTAAAACAGGGCTGGAGGCTTTCTTT
>-|TRBJ2-7|TRBV6-5|-
CASSSRGTDYEQYF
TGTGCCAGCAGTTCCCGGGGGACAGACTACGAGCAGTACTTC
>-|TRBJ1-1|TRBV19|-
CASSGGGTEAFF
TGTGCCAGCTCGGGTGGGGGCACTGAAGCTTTCTTT
>-|TRBJ2-2|TRBV2|-
CASSVEGSGELFF
TGTGCCAGCAGTGTTGAGGGGTCCGGGGAGCTGTTTTTT
>-|TRBJ1-5|TRBV10-2|TRBD1
CASSESGDRGGNQPQHF
TGCGCCAGCAGTGAGTCAGGAGACAGGGGCGGCAATCAGCCCCAGCATTTT
>-|TRBJ2-1|TRBV28|-
CASSPGGGVADEQFF
TGTGCCAGCAGTCCAGGAGGAGGGGTCGCGGATGAGCAGTTCTTC
>-|TRBJ2-5|TRBV5-4|TRBD2
CASSPASGGGPETQYF
TGTGCCAGCAGCCCGGCCTCCGGGGGGGGGCCAGAGACCCAGTACTTC
>-|TRBJ2-1|TRBV6-6|TRBD2
CASTLPPAGGNEQFF
TGTGCCAGCACCCTCCCCCCAGCGGGGGGCAATGAGCAGTTCTTC
>once|TRBJ1-1|TRBV2|TRBD1
CASSADRGTEAFF
TGTGCCAGCAGTGCTGACAGGGGAACTGAAGCTTTCTTT
>-|TRBJ1-1|TRBV29-1|-
CSVVITEAFF
TGCAGCGTTGTAATTACTGAAGCTTTCTTT
>-|TRBJ1-1|TRBV15|TRBD1
CATSRDTGQGGTEAFF
TGTGCCACCAGCAGAGATACCGGACAGGGGGGAACTGAAGCTTTCTTT
>-|TRBJ1-1|TRBV28|-
CASSLVQASTEAFF
TGTGCCAGCAGTTTGGTCCAGGCGAGCACTGAAGCTTTCTTT
>-|TRBJ2-5|TRBV20-1|-
CSAPRETQYF
TGCAGTGCTCCCCGAGAGACCCAGTACTTC
>-|TRBJ1-5|TRBV2|-
CASSDRATGQPQHF
TGTGCCAGCAGTGACAGGGCAACGGGTCAGCCCCAGCATTTT
>once|TRBJ1-1|TRBV7-2|-
CASSLSVETEAFF
TGTGCCAGCAGCTTGTCCGTTGAAACTGAAGCTTTCTTT
>-|TRBJ1-3|TRBV27|-
CARLYSGNTIYF
TGTGCCAGGCTCTACTCTGGAAACACCATATATTTT
>-|TRBJ1-2|TRBV2|TRBD1
CASSPGTGVGYTF
TGTGCCAGCAGCCCCGGGACAGGGGTCGGCTACACCTTC
>-|TRBJ2-1|TRBV5-4|-
CASSFPGRRYNEQFF
TGTGCCAGCAGCTTTCCCGGACGGAGGTACAATGAGCAGTTCTTC
>-|TRBJ2-2|TRBV19|TRBD1
CASRKGQGTGELFF
TGTGCCAGTAGGAAGGGACAGGGGACCGGGGAGCTGTTTTTT
>-|TRBJ1-6|TRBV2|-
CASSEALFGSPLHF
TGTGCCAGCAGTGAAGCGTTATTTGGTTCACCCCTCCACTTT
>-|TRBJ2-2|TRBV6-4|TRBD1
CASSYLGTGSAGELFF
TGTGCCAGCAGTTACTTGGGGACAGGGTCGGCCGGGGAGCTGTTTTTT
>-|TRBJ2-7|TRBV2|-
CASGPRDWDTYEQYF
TGTGCCAGCGGGCCCCGGGACTGGGATACCTACGAGCAGTACTTC
>-|TRBJ2-1|TRBV11-1|-
CASSLGWISPKQFF
TGTGCCAGCAGCCTAGGTTGGATAAGCCCAAAGCAGTTCTTC
>-|TRBJ2-1|TRBV19|-
CASSKKDGALSGRYNEQFF
TGTGCCAGTAGTAAGAAGGACGGGGCACTTAGCGGACGCTACAATGAGCAGTTCTTC
>-|TRBJ2-7|TRBV5-6|TRBD2
CASSFGRETYEQYF
TGTGCCAGCAGCTTCGGGCGGGAGACCTACGAGCAGTACTTC
>-|TRBJ2-1|TRBV19|-
CASSTYPGTSNEQFF
TGTGCCAGTAGTACCTATCCGGGAACTAGTAATGAGCAGTTCTTC
>-|TRBJ1-1|TRBV18|-
CASSPQGNTEAFF
TGTGCCAGCTCACCCCAAGGGAACACTGAAGCTTTCTTT
>-|TRBJ2-1|TRBV30|TRBD2
CAWNGLAGYGEQFF
TGTGCCTGGAACGGACTAGCGGGGTACGGTGAGCAGTTCTTC
>-|TRBJ2-3|TRBV5-4|-
CASSDPRGDTQYF
TGTGCCAGCAGCGACCCCCGTGGGGATACGCAGTATTTT
>-|TRBJ2-2|TRBV29-1|-
CSITGGGEDAGELFF
TGCAGCATCACAGGGGGGGGCGAGGACGCCGGGGAGCTGTTTTTT
>-|TRBJ1-4|TRBV11-2|-
CASSYNIGLVEEKLFF
TGTGCCAGCAGCTATAACATAGGGTTAGTGGAAGAAAAACTGTTTTTT
>-|TRBJ1-1|TRBV27|-
CASSLTAKTEAFF
TGTGCCAGCAGTTTGACGGCAAAGACTGAAGCTTTCTTT
>-|TRBJ1-2|TRBV2|-
CASSPVQSRYTF
TGTGCCAGCAGTCCGGTCCAGTCCCGCTACACCTTC
>-|TRBJ2-5|TRBV5-1|-
CASSPWAGQETQYF
TGCGCCAGCAGCCCGTGGGCGGGGCAAGAGACCCAGTACTTC
>-|TRBJ1-3|TRBV5-1|-
CASSSWQIDSGNTIYF
TGCGCCAGCAGCTCCTGGCAGATCGACTCTGGAAACACCATATATTTT
>medium-sized|TRBJ1-2|TRBV6-5|-
CASRSGDGGYTF
TGTGCCAGCAGATCCGGGGATGGTGGCTACACCTTC
>-|TRBJ2-7|TRBV5-4|TRBD1
CASSWGQGVKYEQYF
TGTGCCAGCAGCTGGGGACAGGGGGTTAAGTACGAGCAGTACTTC
>-|TRBJ1-5|TRBV2|TRBD1
CASRGTGANNQPQHF
TGTGCCAGCAGGGGGACAGGGGCAAACAATCAGCCCCAGCATTTT
>-|TRBJ1-4|TRBV7-2|TRBD1
CASSIRTGGYEKLFF
TGTGCCAGCAGCATCCGGACAGGAGGGTATGAAAAACTGTTTTTT
>-|TRBJ1-5|TRBV2|-
CASTAAGSNQPQHF
TGTGCCAGCACGGCGGCGGGGAGCAATCAGCCCCAGCATTTT
>-|TRBJ1-2|TRBV30|-
CAWSGDTNYGYTF
TGTGCCTGGAGTGGGGACACAAACTATGGCTACACCTTC
>-|TRBJ1-4|TRBV19|-
CASTRDNLNEKLFF
TGTGCCAGTACCCGGGACAACCTTAATGAAAAACTGTTTTTT
>-|TRBJ1-4|TRBV6-5|TRBD1
CASSRQGGEKLFF
TGTGCCAGCAGTCGACAGGGAGGTGAAAAACTGTTTTTT
>once|TRBJ1-1|TRBV5-1|TRBD1
CASSLTGQGKYTEAFF
TGCGCCAGCAGCCTAACCGGACAGGGAAAGTACACTGAAGCTTTCTTT
>-|TRBJ1-3|TRBV5-1|TRBD1
CASSTLPTGANSGNTIYF
TGCGCCAGCAGCACGCTTCCTACAGGGGCTAACTCTGGAAACACCATATATTTT
>-|TRBJ2-1|TRBV6-5|-
CASNRGSSYNEQFF
TGTGCCAGTAATCGAGGGTCCTCCTACAATGAGCAGTTCTTC
>-|TRBJ1-4|TRBV4-1|-
CASSPADPQKLFF
TGCGCCAGCAGCCCAGCGGACCCTCAAAAACTGTTTTTT
>-|TRBJ1-2|TRBV5-1|-
CASSLGTEATYGYTF
TGCGCCAGCAGCTTGGGGACAGAGGCTACCTATGGCTACACCTTC
>-|TRBJ1-1|TRBV19|-
CASSITQHTEAFF
TGTGCCAGTAGTATTACGCAGCACACTGAAGCTTTCTTT
>-|TRBJ1-5|TRBV7-8|-
CASTRVWSNQPQHF
TGTGCCAGCACCCGAGTATGGAGCAATCAGCCCCAGCATTTT
>-|TRBJ1-1|TRBV6-5|-
CASSKDRMGIPEAFF
TGTGCCAGCAGTAAAGACAGGATGGGTATCCCTGAAGCTTTCTTT
>-|TRBJ1-1|TRBV7-9|-
CASRLQENTEAFF
TGTGCCAGCAGGTTACAGGAGAACACTGAAGCTTTCTTT
>few|TRBJ1-4|TRBV11-2|-
CASSRQGRANEKLFF
TGTGCCAGCAGCCGTCAGGGTCGGGCTAATGAAAAACTGTTTTTT
>once|TRBJ1-5|TRBV4-2|-
CASSRYTDQPQHF
TGTGCCAGCAGCCGCTATACGGATCAGCCCCAGCATTTT
>-|TRBJ2-1|TRBV6-1|TRBD1
CASSDIRDRGRNEQFF
TGTGCCAGCAGTGACATCCGGGACAGGGGTAGAAATGAGCAGTTCTTC
>-|TRBJ2-7|TRBV5-6|-
CASSIGRGGGFYEQYF
TGTGCCAGCAGCATCGGACGGGGTGGAGGTTTCTACGAGCAGTACTTC
>-|TRBJ1-1|TRBV20-1|-
CSATQLPEAFF
TGCAGTGCTACCCAGTTACCTGAAGCTTTCTTT
>-|TRBJ2-1|TRBV27|-
CASSYRRQAAGFNEQFF
TGTGCCAGCAGTTACCGTCGACAGGCTGCAGGATTCAATGAGCAGTTCTTC
>-|TRBJ1-2|TRBV4-2|TRBD1
CASSQTGTGGLDYGYTF
TGTGCCAGCAGCCAAACCGGGACAGGGGGTCTGGACTATGGCTACACCTTC